Listed below are T cell receptor beta chains from one sample, sequenced in a study of early T cells in non-severe SARS-CoV-2 infection. TCRdb redid the calling of the 5' RACE reads with MiXCR, one entry per CDR3 protein. Here the sample spans over 55,000 distinct CDR3 sequences, around 13% being singletons. The sequenced material came from whole blood. The receptors stem from an adult who was a healthcare worker with PCR-confirmed SARS-CoV-2 infection or an uninfected control (not recorded which). CDR3s include the opening cysteine and the closing phenylalanine or tryptophan. Fields, in order: J gene, D gene, V gene, clone size, CDR3 DNA, CDR3 protein. A D gene is named only where the DNA matches it firmly. For some rows the clone size is stated as once, few or many, or as a class when expanded; others skip it.

TRBJ2-5	TRBD1	TRBV5-1	NA	TGCGCCAGCAGGCAGGGACAGGAAGAGACCCAGTACTTC	CASRQGQEETQYF
TRBJ2-7	NA	TRBV7-9	many	TGTGCCAGCAGCCTCCGGACAGTAGCGTTGGGGGGCGAGCAGTACTTC	CASSLRTVALGGEQYF
TRBJ2-7	TRBD1	TRBV12-3/TRBV12-4	many	TGTGCCAGCAGTTTGGGAGGGACAGGGGACCCCTACGAGCAGTACTTC	CASSLGGTGDPYEQYF
TRBJ1-1	TRBD1	TRBV5-1	many	TGCGCCAGCAGCTTGCAGGGGGCGAGCACTGAAGCTTTCTTT	CASSLQGASTEAFF
TRBJ2-5	TRBD2	TRBV4-2	many	TGTGCCAGCAGCCAAGGGACTAGCGAAGAGACCCAGTACTTC	CASSQGTSEETQYF
TRBJ2-1	NA	TRBV6-5	few	TGTGCCAGCAGTACGAGTGGTGAGCAGTTCTTC	CASSTSGEQFF
TRBJ1-5	NA	TRBV19	many	TGTGCCAGTAGTATAGGATGGGGACCCCAGCATTTT	CASSIGWGPQHF
TRBJ1-2	TRBD1	TRBV2	many	TGTGCCAGTGCGACAGGGGAAAGGGGCTACACCTTC	CASATGERGYTF
TRBJ2-7	TRBD2	TRBV6-5	many	TGTGCCAGCAGTTACCGGGGGGAAGCCTACGAGCAGCACTTC	CASSYRGEAYEQHF
TRBJ2-7	NA	TRBV11-2	many	TGTGCCAGCAGCTTTCAGGGTAGCGACGAGCAGTACTTC	CASSFQGSDEQYF
TRBJ2-6	NA	TRBV12-5	NA	TGTGCTAGTGTCCCACAGGGCTTCGGGGCCAACGTCCTGACTTTC	CASVPQGFGANVLTF
TRBJ1-2	NA	TRBV29-1	NA	TGCAGCGGCGCGGACAGCTATGGCTACACCTTC	CSGADSYGYTF
TRBJ2-7	NA	TRBV28	many	TGTGCCAGCAGTTTCCGGGGGATAGGAAACGAGCAGTACTTC	CASSFRGIGNEQYF
TRBJ2-7	NA	TRBV5-1	NA	TGCGCCAGCAGCTTGGATTACGGAACTCATTACGAGCAGTACTTC	CASSLDYGTHYEQYF
TRBJ2-1	NA	TRBV2	many	TGTGCCAGCAGCTCCTACGTCGGGAGAAGTTCCAATGAGCAGTTCTTC	CASSSYVGRSSNEQFF
TRBJ2-1	TRBD1	TRBV28	many	TGTGCCAGCAGTTTTCCGGGACAGGGTAACAATGAGCAGTTCTTC	CASSFPGQGNNEQFF
TRBJ2-3	TRBD2	TRBV9	many	TGTGCCAGCAGCGTAGGTAGTAGCGGGGTAATAGGCACAGATACGCAGTATTTT	CASSVGSSGVIGTDTQYF
TRBJ1-1	NA	TRBV20-1	many	TGCAGTGCTAGTAAGGGGGGTTGGCGGATGAACACTGAAGCTTTCTTT	CSASKGGWRMNTEAFF
TRBJ1-6	TRBD1	TRBV28	NA	TGTGCCAGCAGTCGAGGGACAGCACCCCTCCACTTT	CASSRGTAPLHF
TRBJ2-7	NA	TRBV5-1	many	TGCGCCAGCAGCTTAGGGACGGGATTGATAACCTACGAGCAGTACTTC	CASSLGTGLITYEQYF
TRBJ2-2	TRBD1	TRBV5-1	many	TGCGCCAGCAGCTCGGGACAGGCCGACACCGGGGAGCTGTTTTTT	CASSSGQADTGELFF
TRBJ2-5	TRBD2	TRBV5-1	many	TGCGCCACGAGGGAGGGCTACCAAGAGACCCAGTACTTC	CATREGYQETQYF
TRBJ1-1	NA	TRBV28	NA	TGTGCCAGCAGTTTTAGGTCAGGGGAAGCTTTCTTT	CASSFRSGEAFF
TRBJ1-2	NA	TRBV29-1	NA	TGCAGCGTTGGACGGGGCCAGGGCTATGGCTACACCTTC	CSVGRGQGYGYTF
TRBJ2-1	NA	TRBV20-1	many	TGCAGTGCTAGAATGAGGCGGAACACCTACAATGAGCAGTTCTTC	CSARMRRNTYNEQFF
TRBJ1-5	NA	TRBV10-1	few	TGCGCTAGCAGTGAAGGGACTCAGGGCGGGTATCAGCCCCAGCATTTT	CASSEGTQGGYQPQHF
TRBJ1-4	TRBD1	TRBV29-1	NA	TGCAGCGTTGGGGACAGGGCAACTAATGAAAAACTGTTTTTT	CSVGDRATNEKLFF
TRBJ2-4	TRBD2	TRBV19	many	TGTGCCAGTAGTCCAGGACTACAGGCCACGCTAGCGGGAGGGGACATTCAGTACTTC	CASSPGLQATLAGGDIQYF
TRBJ1-5	NA	TRBV20-1	many	TGCAGTGCTAGGAGCGGGGACCAGCCCCAGCATTTT	CSARSGDQPQHF
TRBJ2-6	NA	TRBV5-4	many	TGTGCCAGCAGCTCCAGGTCCTCTGGGGCCAACGTCCTGACTTTC	CASSSRSSGANVLTF
TRBJ1-4	NA	TRBV7-6	many	TGTGCCAGCAGCCCGCGAAGGAAGGGAAAACTGTTTTTT	CASSPRRKGKLFF
TRBJ2-5	NA	TRBV11-2	many	TGTGCCAGCAGCTTCCGGTCCTTACGGGACATGAAAGAGACCCAGTACTTC	CASSFRSLRDMKETQYF
TRBJ2-5	NA	TRBV7-9	many	TGTGCCAGCAGTCTAAAGGAGGGAGAGACCCAGTACTTC	CASSLKEGETQYF
TRBJ1-1	NA	TRBV29-1	many	TGCAGCGTCGTAGACAGGATGAACACTGAAGCTTTCTTT	CSVVDRMNTEAFF
TRBJ2-7	TRBD1	TRBV27	many	TGTGCCAGCAGTTCCCGACAGGGTACAGAGCAGTACTTC	CASSSRQGTEQYF